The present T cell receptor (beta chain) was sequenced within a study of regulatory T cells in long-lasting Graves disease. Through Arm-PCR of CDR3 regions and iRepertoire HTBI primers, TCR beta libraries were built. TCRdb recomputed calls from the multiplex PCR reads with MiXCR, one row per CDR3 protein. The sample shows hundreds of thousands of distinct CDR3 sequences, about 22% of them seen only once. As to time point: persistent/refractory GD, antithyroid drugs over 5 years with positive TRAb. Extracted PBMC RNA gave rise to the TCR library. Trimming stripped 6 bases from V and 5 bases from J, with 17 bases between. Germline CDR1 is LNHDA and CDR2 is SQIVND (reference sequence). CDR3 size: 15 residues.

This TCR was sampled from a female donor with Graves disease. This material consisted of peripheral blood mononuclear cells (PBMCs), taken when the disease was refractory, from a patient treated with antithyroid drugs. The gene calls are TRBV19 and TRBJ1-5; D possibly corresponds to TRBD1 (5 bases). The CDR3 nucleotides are TGTGCCAGTAGGAAGCACACGGGGGGGGATCAGCCCCAGCATTTT. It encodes CASRKHTGGDQPQHF.